This T cell receptor (beta chain) was sequenced in a study of blood T cells in healthy people across ages. This CDR3 spans 12 amino acids. Germline assignment: CDR1 ENHRY and CDR2 SYGVKD. V lost 7 bases and J lost 4, with 8 bases in between. PCR was performed a second time for roughly 6 to 12 cycles using a sample-barcoded 5' primer and a J-beta primer mix. TCRdb called the 5' RACE reads again in MiXCR, with one record for every CDR3 protein. The sample carries 650,000 or so distinct CDR3 sequences, over 40% recorded once. The sample comprised blood. The sequence came from an elderly woman in good health. This rearrangement joins TRBV10-3 to TRBJ2-1, with D unclear. Written as DNA, the CDR3 is TGTGCCATCAAGAACGGGTACAATGAGCAGTTCTTC. Amino acids: CAIKNGYNEQFF.